This TCR beta chain comes out of a study of CD8+CD57+ T cells in acquired aplastic anemia. Investigators profiled TCR beta VDJ and CDR3 from genomic DNA template. MiXCR, run by TCRdb on the reads, gives a single entry per CDR3 protein. In the table there are about 250,000 distinct CDR3 sequences, more than 45% of which are singletons. Trimming left V 5 bases short and J 3 bases short, with 14 bases between. CDR3 length: 14 amino acids. CDR1 and CDR2 from the germline V gene are SNHLY and FYNNEI. Those patients picked for sequencing had displayed CD8+CD57+ cell expansion on flow cytometry. The chain recombines TRBV2 with TRBJ2-7, with no clear D. The sequencing sample was made of sorted CD4+, CD8+, or CD8+CD57+ T cells (not recorded which) from PBMCs. The receptor's source is a human donor with aplastic anemia. The CDR3 is CASSPPGFSYEQYF. The CDR3 region has the DNA TGTGCCAGCAGTCCCCCGGGTTTCAGCTACGAGCAGTACTTC.